This TCR beta chain was found in a study of cytomegalovirus exposure and HLA in healthy donors. Germline loops: CDR1 SGHRS, CDR2 YFSETQ. The CDR3 is 14 amino acids. With 4 bases clipped from V and 7 bases from J, the junction kept 8 bases outside the gene matches. PCR amplification relied on 60 Vbeta primers (plus 13 Jbeta primers). Only in-frame clones appear in the TCRdb table, and some are missing; sequencing was by immunoSEQ multiplex PCR. The repertoire holds approximately 150,000 clones, with 82% as singletons. Study-level points and caveats: An analysis that was carried out later associated about 17,000 TCR beta sequences with HLA alleles at 0.05 false discovery rate. An analysis that came later showed most CMV-associated TCR beta chains appearing HLA-restricted.

Concerning this clone itself: What it recognizes is unknown.

Input material: PBMCs. The source of this sequence is a man between 18 and 35 years old in good health and CMV-seropositive. The chain uses TRBV5-1 and TRBJ2-7, with TRBD1 matching 10 bases. CDR3 coding DNA: TGCGCCAGCAGCGCCGGGACAGGGGTGAGAGAGCAGTACTTC. Encoded protein: CASSAGTGVREQYF.